The present T cell receptor beta chain was sequenced within a study of blood T cell repertoires in COVID-19 (dated by TCRdb to 2018 to 2020). At the level of the whole study: Samples covering the acute and convalescent phases of COVID-19 were provided by collaborators in the United States, Italy and Spain. The prospective study material was composed of cDNA or gDNA derived from T cells, B-cell-depleted T cells, or PBMCs. Subjects who had been exposed to COVID-19, were actively infected with it, or had recovered from it provided the deeply sampled blood TCRbeta repertoires that made up the dataset. A freely available public database, intended as a resource for researchers studying the immune response to SARS-CoV-2, is where the repertoires were released. Samples came from the ongoing ImmuneRACE study (first 160 participants) plus 1,254 subjects from 6 global collaborators. The sample metadata nearly always contained a de-identified subject ID, COVID-19 status, age in years and sex. HLA class I and class II types, where available, came from metadata supplied by the sample provider rather than from assay-based typing. General findings and caveats noted by the study authors: How much clinical and demographic metadata was included differed by source and by participant, and the metadata was provided uncurated.

To note about this clone: No antigen is known for it. Qualities for individual bases were not recorded, and no much larger clone is one base off.

One collaborating source in Seattle enrolled patients while the patients were actively infected and followed the patients over time throughout the course of disease. The collaborating institutions used their own protocols to collect whole blood in K2EDTA tubes. For TCRbeta analysis, collaborators shipped samples in one of three forms: frozen whole blood, isolated PBMCs, or DNA extracted from either of those sample types. The CDR3 has 15 amino acids, counting the end cysteine and phenylalanine. The read is trimmed to its CDR3 DNA, 45 bases read in frame from base 1. V loses 1 base at its end and J loses 2 bases; junction bases beyond the gene matches: 3. CDR1 SGHVS and CDR2 FNYEAQ are derived from the germline V gene. The immunoSEQ Assay, a bias-controlled multiplex PCR, was used to amplify TCRbeta CDR3 regions from genomic DNA. The authors' pipeline ran thus. Within the assay, amplification of reference gene primers was used to estimate how many nucleated cells each sample contained. To quantify the absolute abundance of each unique TCRbeta CDR3 rearrangement, sequence reads were collapsed and filtered. For each sample, productive Simpson clonality was calculated as the square root of Simpson's diversity index over productive rearrangements. TCRdb holds this immuneACCESS table with in-frame rearrangements only. Some clones are missing; in checked studies, unresolved V genes explain under half, and the rest has no known cause. For V, J and clone size, that table is used; D and trimming come from the DNA. The sample has 150,000 to 250,000 clones on record, around 79% of them singletons. The ten largest clones capture approximately 6% of the sample.

Sequencing was carried out using peripheral blood. The origin of this receptor is a woman aged 40 to 49 with COVID-19, enrolled during active disease. The chain uses TRBV7-6 and TRBJ2-7; TRBD2 lines up with 9 middle nucleotides. This receptor has the CDR3 CASSLGAGGTYEQYF. The DNA reads as follows: TGTGCCAGCAGCTTAGGGGCGGGGGGGACCTACGAGCAGTACTTC.